The rows below give T cell receptor beta chains drawn from one sample of a study of blood T cells in healthy people across ages. TCRdb fed the 5' RACE reads into MiXCR, producing one record per CDR3 protein. The table lists roughly 900,000 distinct CDR3 sequences, around 46% of them singletons. The sequencing input was blood. These receptors were collected from a man aged 30 to 45 in good health. Each CDR3 is given with its conserved first and last residue. Each record gives: V gene, clone size, J gene, D gene, CDR3 DNA, CDR3 protein. A D gene is named only where the DNA matches it firmly. A row's size may be missing; if present it is once, few, many or a size class.

V: TRBV24-1
size: .
J: TRBJ2-2
D: TRBD1
DNA: TGTGCCACCAGAGGACAGGGTATGTCCGGGGAGCTGTTTTTT
CDR3: CATRGQGMSGELFF

V: TRBV28
size: few
J: TRBJ2-3
D: TRBD1
DNA: TGTGCCAGCAGTAAGCCACAGGGGCTTGGTACAGATACGCAGTATTTT
CDR3: CASSKPQGLGTDTQYF

V: TRBV7-8
size: .
J: TRBJ2-3
D: TRBD2
DNA: TGTGCCAGCAGCTCCTGGACTAGCGGGGGGTGGTCAGATACGCAGTATTTT
CDR3: CASSSWTSGGWSDTQYF

V: TRBV4-1
size: .
J: TRBJ2-7
D: .
DNA: TGCGCCAGCAGCCGGGCCTGGGGAACCTACGAGCAGTACTTC
CDR3: CASSRAWGTYEQYF

V: TRBV20-1
size: few
J: TRBJ2-1
D: TRBD2
DNA: TGCAGTGCTGGAACTAGCGGATCCTACAATGAGCAGTTCTTC
CDR3: CSAGTSGSYNEQFF

V: TRBV5-1
size: few
J: TRBJ2-1
D: TRBD1
DNA: TGCGCCAGCAGCTTGGTCCCGGGACAGCACAATGAGCAGTTCTTC
CDR3: CASSLVPGQHNEQFF

V: TRBV20-1
size: many
J: TRBJ2-1
D: TRBD2
DNA: TGCAGTGCTAGGGTACGGACTAGCGGGGGGGCTTGGAATGAGCAGTTCTTC
CDR3: CSARVRTSGGAWNEQFF

V: TRBV20-1
size: few
J: TRBJ1-5
D: .
DNA: TGCAGTGCTAGAGTTGAGGGTAATCAGCCCCAGCATTTT
CDR3: CSARVEGNQPQHF

V: TRBV3-1
size: .
J: TRBJ1-2
D: .
DNA: TGTGCCAGCAGCCAAGATGCCGCAGGAAACTATGGCTACACCTTC
CDR3: CASSQDAAGNYGYTF

V: TRBV29-1
size: few
J: TRBJ2-2
D: TRBD1
DNA: TGCAGCGTTGTCAGTTCAGTTGGGACAGGCCAGAACACCGGGGAGCTGTTTTTT
CDR3: CSVVSSVGTGQNTGELFF

V: TRBV7-2
size: .
J: TRBJ2-2
D: TRBD1
DNA: TGTGCCAGCAGCTTTTCCGGGACAGTGAACACCGGGGAGCTGTTTTTT
CDR3: CASSFSGTVNTGELFF

V: TRBV30
size: .
J: TRBJ2-3
D: .
DNA: TGTGCCTGGAGTGTGTCTCGGGCTAGCACAGATACGCAGTATTTT
CDR3: CAWSVSRASTDTQYF

V: TRBV12-3/TRBV12-4
size: .
J: TRBJ1-5
D: .
DNA: TGTGCCAGCAGTTTAGATGGGGGGCCCCAGCCCCAGCATTTT
CDR3: CASSLDGGPQPQHF

V: TRBV12-3/TRBV12-4
size: few
J: TRBJ2-3
D: .
DNA: TGTGCCAGCAGACCTGCGGGTCACGATACGCAGTATTTT
CDR3: CASRPAGHDTQYF

V: TRBV6-5
size: .
J: TRBJ2-3
D: TRBD2
DNA: TGTGCCAGCAGTTACAAACTAGCGACAGATACGCAGTATTTT
CDR3: CASSYKLATDTQYF

V: TRBV20-1
size: few
J: TRBJ1-2
D: TRBD1
DNA: TGCAGTTCCGGGACAGGGGGCGCCAAGGGCTATGGCTACACCTTC
CDR3: CSSGTGGAKGYGYTF

V: TRBV28
size: .
J: TRBJ2-5
D: TRBD1
DNA: TGTGCCAGCAGAAACCAGGGGGTAGGGCAAGAGACCCAGTACTTC
CDR3: CASRNQGVGQETQYF

V: TRBV4-1
size: .
J: TRBJ1-1
D: .
DNA: TGCGCCAGCAGCCAAGACCCGGAGAACACTGAAGCTTTCTTT
CDR3: CASSQDPENTEAFF

V: TRBV20-1
size: .
J: TRBJ2-7
D: .
DNA: TGCAGTGCTGAGAAAGGGAGCGGGCCACACTACGAGCAGTACTTC
CDR3: CSAEKGSGPHYEQYF

V: TRBV3-1
size: .
J: TRBJ1-5
D: .
DNA: TGTGCCAGCAGCCAAGACCCCCCCGGAAGTCAGCCCCAGCATTTT
CDR3: CASSQDPPGSQPQHF

V: TRBV6-6
size: many
J: TRBJ2-7
D: .
DNA: TGTGCCAGCAGTTACTCGACAGCCTCCTACGAGCAGTACTTC
CDR3: CASSYSTASYEQYF

V: TRBV4-3
size: few
J: TRBJ1-4
D: .
DNA: TGCGCCAGCAGCCCTGGACGGACAAGCGCTCCTAAACTGTTTTTT
CDR3: CASSPGRTSAPKLFF

V: TRBV7-9
size: .
J: TRBJ1-2
D: .
DNA: TGTGCCAGCAGCTTAACGATGGGGCCCACTAACTATGGCTACACCTTC
CDR3: CASSLTMGPTNYGYTF

V: TRBV5-1
size: many
J: TRBJ2-1
D: TRBD1
DNA: TGCGCCAGCAGCCCAACTGACAGGGGATACAATGAGCAGTTCTTC
CDR3: CASSPTDRGYNEQFF

V: TRBV28
size: .
J: TRBJ1-1
D: .
DNA: TGTGCCAGCAGTTTATTCGGGGGAAGAGAGACTGAAGCTTTCTTT
CDR3: CASSLFGGRETEAFF

V: TRBV5-1
size: few
J: TRBJ2-7
D: .
DNA: TGCGCCAGCAGCCCGCCGGGACTTTTCAGCGAGCAGTACTTC
CDR3: CASSPPGLFSEQYF

V: TRBV29-1
size: few
J: TRBJ1-6
D: .
DNA: TGCAGCGTTGACGACGGGACCCTCCACTTT
CDR3: CSVDDGTLHF

V: TRBV7-2
size: few
J: TRBJ1-2
D: .
DNA: TGTGCCAGCACCCCGGAGGCCAGGGGTGGCTACACCTTC
CDR3: CASTPEARGGYTF

V: TRBV9
size: few
J: TRBJ2-6
D: TRBD2
DNA: TGTGCCAGCAGCCCTCGACTAGCTGCTGGGGCCAACGTCCTGACTTTC
CDR3: CASSPRLAAGANVLTF

V: TRBV5-6
size: .
J: TRBJ2-1
D: .
DNA: TGTGCCAGCAGCTTGTGGGGGGCCAATGAGCAGTTCTTC
CDR3: CASSLWGANEQFF

V: TRBV7-9
size: .
J: TRBJ2-1
D: TRBD2
DNA: TGTGCCAGCAGCTTATACGAGCGGGGGGGCCCTGGCAATGAGCAGTTCTTC
CDR3: CASSLYERGGPGNEQFF

V: TRBV19
size: .
J: TRBJ2-7
D: .
DNA: TGTGCCAGTAGTACCCTTAACTACGAGCAGTACTTC
CDR3: CASSTLNYEQYF

V: TRBV7-2
size: few
J: TRBJ2-5
D: .
DNA: TGTGCCAGCAGCTTAACGCGGGGCCGGAGTGAGACCCAGTACTTC
CDR3: CASSLTRGRSETQYF

V: TRBV4-1
size: .
J: TRBJ2-7
D: .
DNA: TGCGCCAGCAGCCAATTATCTCGGTCCTCCTACAATGAGCAGTACTTC
CDR3: CASSQLSRSSYNEQYF

V: TRBV20-1
size: .
J: TRBJ2-5
D: TRBD1
DNA: TGCAGTGCCAACCGGGACAGGGGGATCGAACAGTACTTC
CDR3: CSANRDRGIEQYF

V: TRBV6-1
size: .
J: TRBJ2-3
D: .
DNA: TGTGCCAGCAGTGGACAGTTTGGGGATACGCAGTATTTT
CDR3: CASSGQFGDTQYF

V: TRBV28
size: once
J: TRBJ1-5
D: TRBD1
DNA: TGTGCCAGCAGTTCCCTGGACAGGGGGCGAGGCAATCAGCCCCAGCATTTT
CDR3: CASSSLDRGRGNQPQHF

V: TRBV12-3/TRBV12-4
size: .
J: TRBJ1-1
D: TRBD1
DNA: TGTGCCAGCAGCGGGACAGGGAGGAGCACTGAAGCTTTCTTT
CDR3: CASSGTGRSTEAFF

V: TRBV20-1
size: many
J: TRBJ1-6
D: .
DNA: TGCAGTGCTAGAGCGGGGGCAGGGGTTTCACCCCTCCACTTT
CDR3: CSARAGAGVSPLHF

V: TRBV2
size: .
J: TRBJ1-5
D: .
DNA: TGTGCCAGCAGTTCTGGACGGTCTGGCAATCAGCCCCAGCATTTT
CDR3: CASSSGRSGNQPQHF

V: TRBV28
size: .
J: TRBJ1-2
D: .
DNA: TGTGCCAGCAGGACCGTGGGGTATGGCTACACCTTC
CDR3: CASRTVGYGYTF

V: TRBV18
size: few
J: TRBJ1-6
D: .
DNA: TGTGCCAGCTCACCTCCCGGAGGGTCTAATTCACCCCTCCACTTT
CDR3: CASSPPGGSNSPLHF

V: TRBV2
size: few
J: TRBJ2-5
D: .
DNA: TGTGCCAGCGGGGAATCCCAAGAGACCCAGTACTTC
CDR3: CASGESQETQYF

V: TRBV29-1
size: .
J: TRBJ1-2
D: .
DNA: TGCAGCGTCCCCCGACCTGGGGCTAACTATGGCTACACCTTC
CDR3: CSVPRPGANYGYTF

V: TRBV20-1
size: many
J: TRBJ2-5
D: TRBD2
DNA: TGCAGTGCTAGAGTCACTGATGCTAGCGGGGGGCCGAAAGAGACCCAGTACTTC
CDR3: CSARVTDASGGPKETQYF

V: TRBV7-8
size: few
J: TRBJ2-7
D: .
DNA: TGTGCCAGCAGCTTCCTCGGGCAGGACTCCTACGAGCAGTACTTC
CDR3: CASSFLGQDSYEQYF

V: TRBV5-1
size: .
J: TRBJ2-5
D: .
DNA: TGCGCCAGCAGCTCCCCTCAAGAGACCCAGTGCTTC
CDR3: CASSSPQETQCF

V: TRBV5-1
size: .
J: TRBJ2-5
D: TRBD2
DNA: TGCGCCAGCAGCTTGGTGGAGACTAGCGGCACAGAGACCCAGTACTTC
CDR3: CASSLVETSGTETQYF

V: TRBV7-3
size: .
J: TRBJ2-7
D: TRBD1
DNA: TGTGCCAGCAGCTTGGAAGAGGGGGCGCCCAACGAGCAGTACTTC
CDR3: CASSLEEGAPNEQYF

V: TRBV4-1
size: .
J: TRBJ1-2
D: .
DNA: TGCGCCAGCACCACAATGACCAGGGGCGATGGCTACACCTTC
CDR3: CASTTMTRGDGYTF

V: TRBV6-2/TRBV6-3
size: .
J: TRBJ2-3
D: .
DNA: TGTGCCAGCAGTTACATGGCTGGCAGGGAGGACACAGATACGCAGTATTTT
CDR3: CASSYMAGREDTDTQYF

V: TRBV25-1
size: few
J: TRBJ1-2
D: TRBD1
DNA: TGTGCCAGCAGTGAACCCGGGACAGGGGGATCCAACTATGGCTACACCTTC
CDR3: CASSEPGTGGSNYGYTF

V: TRBV9
size: .
J: TRBJ2-1
D: TRBD2
DNA: TGTGCCAGCAGCGTAGAGGCGGGGGGGTATGGGCAGTTCTTC
CDR3: CASSVEAGGYGQFF

V: TRBV11-2
size: .
J: TRBJ2-1
D: TRBD2
DNA: TGTGCCAGCAGCCCGGGGACTAGCGGCAAAGGTGAGCAGTTCTTC
CDR3: CASSPGTSGKGEQFF

V: TRBV4-1
size: few
J: TRBJ2-4
D: .
DNA: TGCGCCAGCAGCCAAGATAGAACTTTAGGAGCCAAAAACATTCAGTACTTC
CDR3: CASSQDRTLGAKNIQYF

V: TRBV7-3
size: .
J: TRBJ2-7
D: TRBD2
DNA: TGTGCCAGCAGCCCCACGCCGGGACTAGTAGGCGAGCAGTACTTC
CDR3: CASSPTPGLVGEQYF